This T cell receptor beta chain is drawn from a study of cytomegalovirus exposure and HLA in healthy donors. Study context: About 80 million unique TCRs from HLA-typed donors were held in an early data release. General study points: The study carried out a later analysis of TCR beta sequences. It associated 15,000 to 20,000 of them with specific HLA alleles at a false discovery rate of 0.05.

Concerning this clone: Its specificity is unknown.

V dropped 1 base and J dropped 5 bases, with 5 bases sitting between them. CDR3 length: 13 amino acids. Germline values: CDR1 SEHNR, CDR2 FQNEAQ (reference sequence). 13 Jbeta primers and 60 Vbeta primers were used for the PCR. Authors' processing steps: Around 76 million unique TCR beta chains, some 11 million shared, were counted in a later analysis. Here immunoSEQ multiplex PCR was the method, and the copy in TCRdb shows in-frame clones only, minus some. That table gives V, J and clone size, and the DNA gave D and trimming. This table holds 100,000 to 150,000 clones, approximately 82% found once. The rearrangement joins TRBV7-9 to TRBJ2-2; D gene unclear. The sequence derives from a man aged 18 to 29 in good health and CMV-seropositive. Sequencing was performed on PBMCs. CDR3 DNA: TGTGCCAGCAGCTTAGGCGATACCGGGGAGCTGTTTTTT. Translation: CASSLGDTGELFF.